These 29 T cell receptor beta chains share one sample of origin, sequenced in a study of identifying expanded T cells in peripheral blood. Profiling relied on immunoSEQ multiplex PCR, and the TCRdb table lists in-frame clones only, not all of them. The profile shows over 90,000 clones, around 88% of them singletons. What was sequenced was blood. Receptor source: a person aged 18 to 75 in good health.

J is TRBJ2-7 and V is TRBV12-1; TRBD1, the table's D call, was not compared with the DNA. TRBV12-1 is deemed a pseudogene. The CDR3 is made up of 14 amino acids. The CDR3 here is CARQTGRACYEQYF. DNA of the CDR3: TGTGCCAGACAGACAGGGCGGGCTTGCTACGAGCAGTACTTC.

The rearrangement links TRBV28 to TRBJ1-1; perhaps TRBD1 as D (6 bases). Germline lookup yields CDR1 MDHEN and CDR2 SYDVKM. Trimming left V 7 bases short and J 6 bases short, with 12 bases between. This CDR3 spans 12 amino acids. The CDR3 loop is CASNAGESEAFF. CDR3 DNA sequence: TGTGCCAGCAATGCAGGGGAATCTGAAGCTTTCTTT.

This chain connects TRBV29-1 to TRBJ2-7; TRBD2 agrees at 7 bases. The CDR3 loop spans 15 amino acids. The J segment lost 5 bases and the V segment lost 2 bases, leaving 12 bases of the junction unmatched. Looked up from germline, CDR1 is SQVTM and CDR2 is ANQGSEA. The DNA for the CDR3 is TGCAGCGTTGAATTTGTCCTAGCGGAAGGACACGAGCAGTACTTC. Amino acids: CSVEFVLAEGHEQYF.

The CDR3 sequence: CASIRAGANTEAFF. The DNA of the CDR3 is TGTGCCAGTATCAGGGCAGGGGCGAACACTGAAGCTTTCTTT. The rearrangement joins TRBV19 to TRBJ1-1, with D possibly matching TRBD1 (6 bases). This CDR3 has 14 amino acids. The germline V gene encodes CDR1 LNHDA and CDR2 SQIVND (reference sequence). V dropped 7 bases and J dropped 1 base, with 13 bases sitting between them.

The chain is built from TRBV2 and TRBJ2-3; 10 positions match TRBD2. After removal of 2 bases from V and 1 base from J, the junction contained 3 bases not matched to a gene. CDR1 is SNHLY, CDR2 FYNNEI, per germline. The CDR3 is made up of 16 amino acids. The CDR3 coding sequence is TGTGCCAGCAGTGAATGGGGGACTAGCGGCACAGATACGCAGTATTTT. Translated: CASSEWGTSGTDTQYF.

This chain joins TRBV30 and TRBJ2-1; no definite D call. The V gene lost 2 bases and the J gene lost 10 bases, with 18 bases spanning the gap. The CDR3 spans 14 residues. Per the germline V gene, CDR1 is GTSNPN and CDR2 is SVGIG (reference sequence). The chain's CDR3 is CAWSPRPLRNEQFF. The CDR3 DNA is TGTGCCTGGAGTCCCCGACCCCTAAGGAACGAGCAGTTCTTC.

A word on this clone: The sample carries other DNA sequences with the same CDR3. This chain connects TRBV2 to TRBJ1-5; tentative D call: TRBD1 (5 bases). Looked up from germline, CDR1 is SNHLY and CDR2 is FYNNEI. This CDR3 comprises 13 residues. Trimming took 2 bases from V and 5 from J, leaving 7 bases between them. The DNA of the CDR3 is TGTGCCAGCAGTGAATCCAGGGATCAGCCCCAGCATTTT. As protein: CASSESRDQPQHF.

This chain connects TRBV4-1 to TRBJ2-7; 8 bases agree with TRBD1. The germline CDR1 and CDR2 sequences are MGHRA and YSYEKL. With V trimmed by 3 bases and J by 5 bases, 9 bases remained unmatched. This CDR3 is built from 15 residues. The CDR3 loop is CASSHAKQGGHEQYF. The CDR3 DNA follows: TGCGCCAGCAGCCACGCCAAACAGGGGGGCCACGAGCAGTACTTC.

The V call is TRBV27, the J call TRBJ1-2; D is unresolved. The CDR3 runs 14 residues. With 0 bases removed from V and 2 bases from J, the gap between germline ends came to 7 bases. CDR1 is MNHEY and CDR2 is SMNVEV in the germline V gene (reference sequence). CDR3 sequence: CASSLSNENYGYTF. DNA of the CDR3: TGTGCCAGCAGTTTATCGAACGAAAACTATGGCTACACCTTC.

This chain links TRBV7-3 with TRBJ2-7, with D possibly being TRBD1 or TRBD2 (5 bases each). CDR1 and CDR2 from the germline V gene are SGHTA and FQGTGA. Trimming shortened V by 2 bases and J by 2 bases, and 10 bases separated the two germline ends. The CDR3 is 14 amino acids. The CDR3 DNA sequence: TGTGCCAGCAGCTTATTGCCGGGGCCCTACGAGCAGTACTTC. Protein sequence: CASSLLPGPYEQYF. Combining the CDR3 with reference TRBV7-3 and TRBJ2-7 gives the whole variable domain GAGVSQTPSNKVTEKGKYVELRCDPISGHTALYWYRQSLGQGPEFLIYFQGTGAADDSGLPNDRFFAVRPEGSVSTLKIQRTERGDSAVYLCASSLLPGPYEQYFGPGTRLTVT.

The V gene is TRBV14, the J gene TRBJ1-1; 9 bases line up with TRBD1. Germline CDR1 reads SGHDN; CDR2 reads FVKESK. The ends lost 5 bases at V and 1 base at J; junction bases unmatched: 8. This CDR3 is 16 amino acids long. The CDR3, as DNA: TGTGCCAGCAGCGACTACAGGGGGCGCAGGAACACTGAAGCTTTCTTT. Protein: CASSDYRGRRNTEAFF.

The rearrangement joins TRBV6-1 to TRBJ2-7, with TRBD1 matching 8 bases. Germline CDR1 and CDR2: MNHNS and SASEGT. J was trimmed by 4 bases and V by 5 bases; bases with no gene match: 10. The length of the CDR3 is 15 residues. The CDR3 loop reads CASSSRTGLGYEQYF. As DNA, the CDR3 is TGTGCCAGCAGTTCCAGGACAGGGTTGGGTTACGAGCAGTACTTC.

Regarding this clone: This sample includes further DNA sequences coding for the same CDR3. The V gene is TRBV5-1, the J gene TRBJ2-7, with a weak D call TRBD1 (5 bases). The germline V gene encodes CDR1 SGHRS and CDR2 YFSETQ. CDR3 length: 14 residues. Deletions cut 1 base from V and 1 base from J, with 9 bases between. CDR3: CASSLRQGSYEQYF. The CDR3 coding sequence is TGCGCCAGCAGCTTGCGTCAGGGATCCTACGAGCAGTACTTC.

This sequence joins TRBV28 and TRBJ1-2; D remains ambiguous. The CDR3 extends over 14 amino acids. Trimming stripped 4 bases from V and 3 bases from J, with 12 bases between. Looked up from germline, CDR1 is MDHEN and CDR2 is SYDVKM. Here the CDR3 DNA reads TGTGCCAGCAGTTCCCTTGCAGGCGACTATGGCTACACCTTC. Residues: CASSSLAGDYGYTF.

The CDR3 DNA follows: TGTGCCAGCAGTCTCACAGCTAGCGGGGGCGACGAGCAGTACTTC. This encodes CASSLTASGGDEQYF. This rearrangement joins TRBV6-4 to TRBJ2-7; TRBD2 matches at 10 bases. Germline V lookup: CDR1 MRHNA, CDR2 SNTAGT. The V segment lost 5 bases and the J segment 5 bases; nucleotides outside the gene matches: 9. This CDR3 contains 15 residues.

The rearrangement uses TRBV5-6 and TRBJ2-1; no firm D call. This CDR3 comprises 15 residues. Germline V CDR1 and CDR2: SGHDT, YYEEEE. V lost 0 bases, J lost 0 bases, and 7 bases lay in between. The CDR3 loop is CASSLGQYSYNEQFF. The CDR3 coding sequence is TGTGCCAGCAGCTTGGGCCAGTACTCCTACAATGAGCAGTTCTTC.

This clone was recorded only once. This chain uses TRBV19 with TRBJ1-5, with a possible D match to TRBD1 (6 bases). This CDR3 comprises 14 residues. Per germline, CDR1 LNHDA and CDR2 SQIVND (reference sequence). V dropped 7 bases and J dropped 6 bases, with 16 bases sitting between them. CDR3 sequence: CASTSTGFSQPQHF. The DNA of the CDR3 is TGTGCCAGTACCTCCACAGGGTTTAGTCAGCCCCAGCATTTT.

Here the CDR3 DNA reads TGTGCCAGCAGTTCAGAACCGGGACTAGCGGAAACTAGCACAGATACGCAGTATTTT. It specifies CASSSEPGLAETSTDTQYF. The V gene is TRBV28, the J gene TRBJ2-3; 11 bases match TRBD2. Germline CDR1 MDHEN, CDR2 SYDVKM. V shed 4 bases and J 0 bases; nucleotides not matched to a gene: 12. The CDR3 is made up of 19 amino acids.

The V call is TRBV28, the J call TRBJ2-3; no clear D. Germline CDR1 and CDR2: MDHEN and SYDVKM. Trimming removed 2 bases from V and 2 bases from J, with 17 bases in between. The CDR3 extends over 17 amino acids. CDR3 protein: CASSLMQEWVSTDTQYF. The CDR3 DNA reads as TGTGCCAGCAGTTTAATGCAGGAATGGGTTTCCACAGATACGCAGTATTTT.

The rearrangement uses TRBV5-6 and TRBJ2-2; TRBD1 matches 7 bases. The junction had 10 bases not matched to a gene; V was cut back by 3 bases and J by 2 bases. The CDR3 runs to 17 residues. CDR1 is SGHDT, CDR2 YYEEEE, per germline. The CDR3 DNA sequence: TGTGCCAGCAGCTACCTGGGACAGCTCTTAAACACCGGGGAGCTGTTTTTT. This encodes CASSYLGQLLNTGELFF.

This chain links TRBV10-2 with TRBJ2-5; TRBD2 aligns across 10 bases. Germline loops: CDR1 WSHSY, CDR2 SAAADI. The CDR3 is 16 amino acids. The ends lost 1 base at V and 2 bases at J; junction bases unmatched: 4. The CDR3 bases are TGCGCCAGCAGTGAGTTGGTAGCGGGAGGACAAGAGACCCAGTACTTC. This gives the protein CASSELVAGGQETQYF.

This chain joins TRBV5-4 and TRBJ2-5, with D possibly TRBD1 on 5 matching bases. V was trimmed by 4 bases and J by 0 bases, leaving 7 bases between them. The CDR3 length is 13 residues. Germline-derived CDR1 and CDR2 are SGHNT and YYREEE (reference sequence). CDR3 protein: CASSPDNQETQYF. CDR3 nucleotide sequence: TGTGCCAGCAGCCCGGACAACCAAGAGACCCAGTACTTC.

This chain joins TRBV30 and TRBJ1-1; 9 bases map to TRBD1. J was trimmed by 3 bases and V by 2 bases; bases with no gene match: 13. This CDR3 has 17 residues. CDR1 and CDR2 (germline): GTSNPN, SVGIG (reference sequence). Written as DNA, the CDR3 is TGTGCCTGGAGTTTCTCCTCCGGGACAGGGTTGGACACTGAAGCTTTCTTT. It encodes CAWSFSSGTGLDTEAFF.

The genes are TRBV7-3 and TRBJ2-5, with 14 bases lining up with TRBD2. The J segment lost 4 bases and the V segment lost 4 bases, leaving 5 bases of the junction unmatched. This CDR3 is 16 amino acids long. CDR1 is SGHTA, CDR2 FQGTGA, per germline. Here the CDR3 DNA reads TGTGCCAGCAGCTCCTGGACTAGCGGGGGGCCAGAGACCCAGTACTTC. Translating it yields CASSSWTSGGPETQYF.

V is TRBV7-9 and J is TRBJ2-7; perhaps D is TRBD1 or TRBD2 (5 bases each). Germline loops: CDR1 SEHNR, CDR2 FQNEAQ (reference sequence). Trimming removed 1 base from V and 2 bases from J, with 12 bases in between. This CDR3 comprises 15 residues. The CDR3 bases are TGTGCCAGCAGCTTAGTAAGCGGCAGGGCCTACGAGCAGTACTTC. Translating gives CASSLVSGRAYEQYF.

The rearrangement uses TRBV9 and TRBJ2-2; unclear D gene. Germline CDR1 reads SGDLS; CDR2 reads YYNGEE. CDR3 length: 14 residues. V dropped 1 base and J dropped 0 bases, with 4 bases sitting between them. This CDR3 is CASSVQTNTGELFF. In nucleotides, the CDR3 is TGTGCCAGCAGCGTACAGACGAACACCGGGGAGCTGTTTTTT.

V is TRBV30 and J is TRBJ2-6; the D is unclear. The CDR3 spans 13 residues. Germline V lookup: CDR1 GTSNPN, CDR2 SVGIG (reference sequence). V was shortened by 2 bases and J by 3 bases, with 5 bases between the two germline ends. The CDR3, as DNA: TGTGCCTGGAGTTCAGGTGGGGCCAACGTCCTGACTTTC. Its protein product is CAWSSGGANVLTF.

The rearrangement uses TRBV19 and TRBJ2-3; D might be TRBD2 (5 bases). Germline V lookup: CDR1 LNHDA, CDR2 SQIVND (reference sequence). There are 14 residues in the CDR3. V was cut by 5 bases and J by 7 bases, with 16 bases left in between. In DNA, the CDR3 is TGTGCCAGTAGTTCGGGGTATTATACGCATACGCAGTATTTT. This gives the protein CASSSGYYTHTQYF. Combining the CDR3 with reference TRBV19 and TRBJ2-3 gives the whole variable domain DGGITQSPKYLFRKEGQNVTLSCEQNLNHDAMYWYRQDPGQGLRLIYYSQIVNDFQKGDIAEGYSVSREKKESFPLTVTSAQKNPTAFYLCASSSGYYTHTQYFGPGTRLTVL.

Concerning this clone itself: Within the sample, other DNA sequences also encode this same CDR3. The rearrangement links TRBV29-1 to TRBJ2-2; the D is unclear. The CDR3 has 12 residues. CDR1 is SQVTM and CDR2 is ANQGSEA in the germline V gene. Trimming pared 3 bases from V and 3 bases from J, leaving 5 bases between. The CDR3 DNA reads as TGCAGCGTTGATGGCGACACCGGGGAGCTGTTTTTT. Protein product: CSVDGDTGELFF.